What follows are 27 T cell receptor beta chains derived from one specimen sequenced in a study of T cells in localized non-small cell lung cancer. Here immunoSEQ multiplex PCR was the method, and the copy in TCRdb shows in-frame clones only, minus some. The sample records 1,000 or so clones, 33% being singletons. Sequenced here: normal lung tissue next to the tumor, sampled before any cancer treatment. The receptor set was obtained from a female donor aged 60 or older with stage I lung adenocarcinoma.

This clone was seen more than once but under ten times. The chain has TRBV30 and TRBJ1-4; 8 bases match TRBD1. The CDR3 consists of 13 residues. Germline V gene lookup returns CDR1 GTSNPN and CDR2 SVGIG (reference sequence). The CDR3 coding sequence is TGTGCGACAGGACAGGGTGCTAATGAAAAACTGTTTTTT. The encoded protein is CATGQGANEKLFF.

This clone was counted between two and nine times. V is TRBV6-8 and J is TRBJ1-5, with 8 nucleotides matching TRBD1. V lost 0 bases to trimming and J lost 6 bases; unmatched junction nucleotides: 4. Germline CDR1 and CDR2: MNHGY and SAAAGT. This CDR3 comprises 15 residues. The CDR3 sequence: CASSYSDRGGQPQHF. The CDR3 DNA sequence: TGTGCCAGCAGTTACTCTGACAGGGGTGGTCAGCCCCAGCATTTT.

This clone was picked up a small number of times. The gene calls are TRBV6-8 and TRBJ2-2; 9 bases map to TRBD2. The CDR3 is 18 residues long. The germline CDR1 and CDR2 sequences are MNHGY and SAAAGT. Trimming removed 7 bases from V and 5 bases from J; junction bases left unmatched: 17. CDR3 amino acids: CASNRGLAGSLRTGELFF. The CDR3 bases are TGTGCCAGCAATAGGGGGCTAGCGGGGTCCCTTCGGACCGGGGAGCTGTTTTTT.

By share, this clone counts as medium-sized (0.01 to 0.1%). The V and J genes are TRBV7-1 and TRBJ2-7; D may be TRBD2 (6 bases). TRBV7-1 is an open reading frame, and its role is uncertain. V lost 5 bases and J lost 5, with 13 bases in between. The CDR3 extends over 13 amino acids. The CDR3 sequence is CASSPEGRDEQYF. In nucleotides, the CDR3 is TGTGCCAGCAGCCCGGAGGGCCGGGACGAGCAGTACTTC.

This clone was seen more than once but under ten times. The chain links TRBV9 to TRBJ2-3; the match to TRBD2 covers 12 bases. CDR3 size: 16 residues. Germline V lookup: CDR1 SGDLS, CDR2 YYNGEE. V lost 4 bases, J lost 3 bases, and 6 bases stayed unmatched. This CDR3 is CASSYLAGGSTDTQYF. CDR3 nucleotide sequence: TGTGCCAGCAGCTACCTAGCGGGAGGGTCTACAGATACGCAGTATTTT.

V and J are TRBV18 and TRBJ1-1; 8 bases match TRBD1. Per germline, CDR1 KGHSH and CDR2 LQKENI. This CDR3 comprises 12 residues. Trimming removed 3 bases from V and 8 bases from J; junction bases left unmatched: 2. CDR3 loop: CASSPGQGEAFF. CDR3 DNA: TGTGCCAGCTCACCTGGACAGGGAGAAGCTTTCTTT.

The CDR3 loop is CASKLDRVQFSEQFF. As DNA, the CDR3 is TGTGCCAGTAAGCTGGACAGGGTTCAATTCAGTGAGCAGTTCTTC. This chain joins TRBV19 and TRBJ2-1, with 8 bases matching TRBD1. V dropped 7 bases and J dropped 9; count of bases not matched to a gene: 14. CDR3 length equals 15 residues. CDR1 and CDR2 (germline): LNHDA, SQIVND (reference sequence).

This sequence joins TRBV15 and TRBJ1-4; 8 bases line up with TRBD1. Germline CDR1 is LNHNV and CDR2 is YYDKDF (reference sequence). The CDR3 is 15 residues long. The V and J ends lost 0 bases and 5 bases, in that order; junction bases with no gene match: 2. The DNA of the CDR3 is TGTGCCACCAGCAGAGATAGGACAGGGAATGAAAAACTGTTTTTT. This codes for CATSRDRTGNEKLFF.

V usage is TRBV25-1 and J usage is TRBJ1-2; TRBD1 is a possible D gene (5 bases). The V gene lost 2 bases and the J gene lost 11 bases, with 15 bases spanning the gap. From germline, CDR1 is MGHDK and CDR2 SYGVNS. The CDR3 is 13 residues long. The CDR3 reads CASSEDDRNFYTF. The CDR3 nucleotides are TGTGCCAGCAGTGAAGACGACAGAAACTTTTACACCTTC.

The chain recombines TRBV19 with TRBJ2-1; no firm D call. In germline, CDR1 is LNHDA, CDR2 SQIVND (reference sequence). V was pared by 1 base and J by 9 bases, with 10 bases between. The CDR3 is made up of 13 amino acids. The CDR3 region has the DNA TGTGCCAGTAGTATAGTCGGGTTTGGTGAGCAGTTCTTC. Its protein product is CASSIVGFGEQFF.

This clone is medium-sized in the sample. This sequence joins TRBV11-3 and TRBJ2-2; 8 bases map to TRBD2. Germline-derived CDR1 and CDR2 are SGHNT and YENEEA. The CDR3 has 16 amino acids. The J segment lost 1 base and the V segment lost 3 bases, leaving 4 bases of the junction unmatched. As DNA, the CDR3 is TGTGCCAGCAGCTTTAGCGGGACCCTGAACACCGGGGAGCTGTTTTTT. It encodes CASSFSGTLNTGELFF.

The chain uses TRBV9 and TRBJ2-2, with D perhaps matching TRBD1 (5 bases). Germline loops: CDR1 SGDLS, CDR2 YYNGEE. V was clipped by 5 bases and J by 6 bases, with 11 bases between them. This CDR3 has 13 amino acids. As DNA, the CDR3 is TGTGCCAGCAGGCCGGCCAGGGCCGGGGAGCTGTTTTTT. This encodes CASRPARAGELFF.

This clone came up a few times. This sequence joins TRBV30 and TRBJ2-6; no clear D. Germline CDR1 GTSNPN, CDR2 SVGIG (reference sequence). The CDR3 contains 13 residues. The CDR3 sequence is CAETGSGANVLTF. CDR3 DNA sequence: TGTGCTGAGACGGGCTCTGGGGCCAACGTCCTGACTTTC.

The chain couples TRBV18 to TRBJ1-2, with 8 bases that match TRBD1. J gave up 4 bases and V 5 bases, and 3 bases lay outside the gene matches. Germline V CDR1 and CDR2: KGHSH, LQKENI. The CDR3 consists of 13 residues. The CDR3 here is CASSVDRVYGYTF. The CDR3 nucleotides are TGTGCCAGCTCAGTGGACAGGGTCTATGGCTACACCTTC.

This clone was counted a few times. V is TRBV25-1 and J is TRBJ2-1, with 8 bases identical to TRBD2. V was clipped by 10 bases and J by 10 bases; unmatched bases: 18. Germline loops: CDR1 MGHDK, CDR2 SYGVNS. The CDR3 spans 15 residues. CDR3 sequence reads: CATVSGSERGREQFF. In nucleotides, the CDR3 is TGTGCCACCGTATCGGGAAGCGAGCGGGGGAGGGAGCAGTTCTTC.

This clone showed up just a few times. CDR3 DNA: TGTGCCAGCGGGACAGGGGAGATCACTGAAGCTTTCTTT. Translation gives CASGTGEITEAFF. The chain is built from TRBV9 and TRBJ1-1; 10 bases map to TRBD1. CDR3 length: 13 amino acids. CDR1 is SGDLS and CDR2 is YYNGEE in the germline V gene. The V and J ends lost 7 bases and 4 bases, in that order; junction bases with no gene match: 4.

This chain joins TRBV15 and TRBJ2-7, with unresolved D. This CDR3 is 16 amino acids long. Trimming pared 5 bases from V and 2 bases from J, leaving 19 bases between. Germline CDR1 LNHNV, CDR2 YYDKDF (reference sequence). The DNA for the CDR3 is TGTGCCACCAGCCCGATTATGTCAACCTCAACCTACGAGCAGTACTTC. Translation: CATSPIMSTSTYEQYF.

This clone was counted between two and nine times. CDR3 amino acids: CATSRGLGTDQPQHF. In nucleotides, the CDR3 is TGTGCCACCAGCAGGGGCTTGGGAACTGATCAGCCCCAGCATTTT. The chain carries TRBV15 and TRBJ1-5; D is unresolved. V was pared by 3 bases and J by 5 bases, with 14 bases between. The germline CDR1 and CDR2 sequences are LNHNV and YYDKDF (reference sequence). The length of the CDR3 is 15 residues.

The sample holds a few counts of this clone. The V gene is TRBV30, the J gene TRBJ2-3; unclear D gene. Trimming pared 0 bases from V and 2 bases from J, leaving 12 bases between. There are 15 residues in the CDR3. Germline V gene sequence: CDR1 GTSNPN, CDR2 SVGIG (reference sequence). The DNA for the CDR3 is TGTGCCTGGAGTGTACCTGAGCGACACACAGATACGCAGTATTTT. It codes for CAWSVPERHTDTQYF.

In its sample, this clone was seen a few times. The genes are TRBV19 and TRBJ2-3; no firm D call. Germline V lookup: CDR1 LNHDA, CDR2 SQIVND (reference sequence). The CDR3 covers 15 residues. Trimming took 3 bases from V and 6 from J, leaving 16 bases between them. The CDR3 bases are TGTGCCAGTAGTATGACGGGCGAAAAAGGGGATACGCAGTATTTT. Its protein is CASSMTGEKGDTQYF.

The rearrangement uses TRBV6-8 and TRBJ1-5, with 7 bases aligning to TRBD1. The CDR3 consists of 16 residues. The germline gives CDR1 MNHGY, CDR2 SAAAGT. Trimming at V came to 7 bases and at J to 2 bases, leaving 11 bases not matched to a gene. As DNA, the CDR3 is TGTGCCAGCACTCAGGGGGATAGGGGTGGCAATCAGCCCCAGCATTTT. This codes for CASTQGDRGGNQPQHF.

The CDR3 is CASSLRASTNEKLFF. DNA of the CDR3: TGTGCCAGCAGCTTAAGGGCTTCAACTAATGAAAAACTGTTTTTT. This chain links TRBV7-5 with TRBJ1-4. TRBV7-5 is a pseudogene segment. The CDR3 runs to 15 residues.

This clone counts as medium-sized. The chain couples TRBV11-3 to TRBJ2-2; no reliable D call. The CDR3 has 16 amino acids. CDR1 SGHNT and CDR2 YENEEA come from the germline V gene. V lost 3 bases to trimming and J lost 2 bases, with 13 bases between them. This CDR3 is CASSFTAGQNTGELFF. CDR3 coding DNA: TGTGCCAGCAGCTTCACAGCCGGGCAAAACACCGGGGAGCTGTTTTTT.

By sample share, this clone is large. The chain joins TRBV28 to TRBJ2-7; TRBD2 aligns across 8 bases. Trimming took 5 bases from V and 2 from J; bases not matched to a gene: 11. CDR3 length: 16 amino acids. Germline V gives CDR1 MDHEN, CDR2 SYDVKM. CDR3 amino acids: CASSPRGGSLAYEQYF. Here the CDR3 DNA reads TGTGCCAGCAGTCCCCGGGGGGGGAGTCTCGCCTACGAGCAGTACTTC.

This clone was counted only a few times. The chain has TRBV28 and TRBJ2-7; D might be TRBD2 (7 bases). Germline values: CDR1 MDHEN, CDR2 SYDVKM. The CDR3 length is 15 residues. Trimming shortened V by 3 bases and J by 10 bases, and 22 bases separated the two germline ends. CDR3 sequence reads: CASSFQGRVVNSQYF. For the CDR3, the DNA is TGTGCCAGCAGTTTCCAGGGGAGGGTAGTAAATTCTCAGTACTTC. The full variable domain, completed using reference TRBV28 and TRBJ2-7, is DVKVTQSSRYLVKRTGEKVFLECVQDMDHENMFWYRQDPGLGLRLIYFSYDVKMKEKGDIPEGYSVSREKKERFSLILESASTNQTSMYLCASSFQGRVVNSQYFGPGTRLTVT.

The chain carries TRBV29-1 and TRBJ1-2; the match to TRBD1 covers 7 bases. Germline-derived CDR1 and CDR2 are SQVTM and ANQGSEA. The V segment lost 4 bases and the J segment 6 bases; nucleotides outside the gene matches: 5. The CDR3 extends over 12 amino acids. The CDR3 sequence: CSVGETGDGYTF. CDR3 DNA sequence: TGCAGCGTTGGGGAAACAGGGGATGGCTACACCTTC.

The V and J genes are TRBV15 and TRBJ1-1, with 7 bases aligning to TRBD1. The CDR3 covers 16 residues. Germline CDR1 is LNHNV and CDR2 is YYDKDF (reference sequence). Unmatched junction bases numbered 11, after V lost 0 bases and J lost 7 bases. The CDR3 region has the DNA TGTGCCACCAGCAGAGACTTCAGAGCGGGACAGCGTGAAGCTTTCTTT. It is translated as CATSRDFRAGQREAFF. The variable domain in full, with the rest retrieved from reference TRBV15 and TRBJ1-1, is DAMVIQNPRYQVTQFGKPVTLSCSQTLNHNVMYWYQQKSSQAPKLLFHYYDKDFNNEADTPDNFQSRRPNTSFCFLDIRSPGLGDTAMYLCATSRDFRAGQREAFFGQGTRLTVV.